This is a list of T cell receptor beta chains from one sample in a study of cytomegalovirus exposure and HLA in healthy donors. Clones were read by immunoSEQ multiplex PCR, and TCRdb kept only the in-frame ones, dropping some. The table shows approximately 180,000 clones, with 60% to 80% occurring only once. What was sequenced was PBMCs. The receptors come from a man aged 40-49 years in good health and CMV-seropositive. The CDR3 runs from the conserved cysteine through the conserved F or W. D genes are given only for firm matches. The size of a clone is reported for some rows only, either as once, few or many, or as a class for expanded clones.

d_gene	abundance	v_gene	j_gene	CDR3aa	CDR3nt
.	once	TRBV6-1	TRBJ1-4	CASSIHRPTNEKLFF	TGTGCCAGCAGTATCCACAGGCCGACTAATGAAAAACTGTTTTTT
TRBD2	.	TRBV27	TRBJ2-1	CASSPSEKGLAGFNEQFF	TGTGCCAGCAGTCCATCAGAAAAGGGACTAGCGGGTTTCAATGAGCAGTTCTTC
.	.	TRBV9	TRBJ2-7	CASSVGLQYEQYF	TGTGCCAGCAGCGTAGGACTACAGTACGAGCAGTACTTC
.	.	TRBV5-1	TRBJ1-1	CASSLEGSGRVDAFF	TGCGCCAGCAGCTTGGAGGGCAGCGGGAGAGTTGACGCTTTCTTT
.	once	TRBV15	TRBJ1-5	CATSRAPGNQPQHF	TGTGCCACCAGCAGAGCCCCAGGCAATCAGCCCCAGCATTTT
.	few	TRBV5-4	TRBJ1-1	CASSLVKTGLGGDTEAFF	TGTGCCAGCAGCTTGGTTAAAACCGGGCTAGGGGGTGACACTGAAGCTTTCTTT
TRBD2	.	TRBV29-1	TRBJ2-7	CSVTSGRPYEQYF	TGCAGCGTTACTAGCGGGAGGCCTTACGAGCAGTACTTC
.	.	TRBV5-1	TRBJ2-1	CASSLDEGSYNEQFF	TGCGCCAGCAGCTTGGATGAGGGCTCCTACAATGAGCAGTTCTTC
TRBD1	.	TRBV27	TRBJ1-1	CASSDRGPVTEAFF	TGTGCCAGCAGCGACAGGGGGCCCGTCACTGAAGCTTTCTTT
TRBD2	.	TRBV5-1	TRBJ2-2	CASSSTSGRLVGELFF	TGCGCCAGCAGCTCGACTAGCGGGAGGCTGGTCGGGGAGCTGTTTTTT
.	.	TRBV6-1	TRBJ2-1	CASSENPQKNEQFF	TGTGCCAGCAGTGAAAACCCACAGAAAAATGAGCAGTTCTTC
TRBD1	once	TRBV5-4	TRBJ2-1	CASSVGQGLYNEQFF	TGTGCCAGCAGCGTGGGACAGGGACTTTACAATGAGCAGTTCTTC
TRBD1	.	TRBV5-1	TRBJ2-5	CASSRTGGEETQYF	TGCGCCAGCAGCAGGACAGGGGGGGAAGAGACCCAGTACTTC
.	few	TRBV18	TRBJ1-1	CASSPGGGNTEAFF	TGTGCCAGCTCACCAGGGGGAGGGAACACTGAAGCTTTCTTT
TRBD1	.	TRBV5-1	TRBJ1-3	CASSARQGPGGNTIYF	TGCGCCAGCAGCGCACGACAGGGGCCAGGTGGAAACACCATATATTTT
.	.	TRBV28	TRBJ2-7	CASSYRTIRGREQYF	TGTGCCAGCAGTTATAGGACTATCAGAGGGCGCGAGCAGTACTTC
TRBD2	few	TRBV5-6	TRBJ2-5	CASSRRTSGSHQETQYF	TGTGCCAGCAGCAGGCGGACTAGCGGGAGCCACCAAGAGACCCAGTACTTC
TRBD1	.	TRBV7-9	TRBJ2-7	CASSPRTGGYEQYF	TGTGCCAGCAGCCCCCGGACAGGGGGCTACGAGCAGTACTTC